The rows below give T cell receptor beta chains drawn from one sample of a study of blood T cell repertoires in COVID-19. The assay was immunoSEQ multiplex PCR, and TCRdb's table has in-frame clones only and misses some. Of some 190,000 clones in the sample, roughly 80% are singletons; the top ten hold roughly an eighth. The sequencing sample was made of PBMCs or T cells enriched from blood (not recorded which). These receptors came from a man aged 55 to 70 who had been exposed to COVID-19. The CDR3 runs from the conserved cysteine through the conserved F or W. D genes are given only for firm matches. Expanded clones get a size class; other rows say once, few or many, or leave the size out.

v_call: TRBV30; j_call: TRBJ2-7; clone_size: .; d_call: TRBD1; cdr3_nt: TGTGCCTGTGGACTCTGGGACAGGGGAGCCTACGAGCAGTACTTC; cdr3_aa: CACGLWDRGAYEQYF
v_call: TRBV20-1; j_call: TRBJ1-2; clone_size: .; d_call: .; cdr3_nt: TGCAGTGCTAGTAGAGAGGCAGCGGGGGGCTACACCTTC; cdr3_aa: CSASREAAGGYTF
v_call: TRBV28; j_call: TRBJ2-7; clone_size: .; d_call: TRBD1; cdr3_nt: TGTGCCAGCAGGAGACGGACAGGAATCTCCTACGAGCAGTACTTC; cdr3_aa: CASRRRTGISYEQYF
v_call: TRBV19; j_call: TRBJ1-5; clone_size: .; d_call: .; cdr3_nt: TGTGCCAGTGTGGGACTTGGAACGAGCAATCAGCCCCAGCATTTT; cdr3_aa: CASVGLGTSNQPQHF
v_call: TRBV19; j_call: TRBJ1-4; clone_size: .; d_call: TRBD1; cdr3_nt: TGTGCCAGTAGGAAACCGGGACAGGGCGATGAAAAACTGTTTTTT; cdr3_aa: CASRKPGQGDEKLFF
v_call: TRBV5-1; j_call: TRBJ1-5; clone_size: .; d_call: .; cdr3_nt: TGCGCCAGCAGCTTGGACGGGGGTAGCAATCAGCCCCAGCATTTT; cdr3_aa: CASSLDGGSNQPQHF
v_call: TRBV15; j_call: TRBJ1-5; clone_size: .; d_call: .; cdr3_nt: TGTGCCACCAGCAGAGATCGCGGGGGAGGGAATCAGCCCCAGCATTTT; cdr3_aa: CATSRDRGGGNQPQHF
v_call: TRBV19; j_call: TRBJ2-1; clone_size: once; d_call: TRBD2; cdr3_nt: TGTGCCAGTATCCCGGTGGGAGGGCCCTACAATGAGCAGTTCTTC; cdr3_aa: CASIPVGGPYNEQFF
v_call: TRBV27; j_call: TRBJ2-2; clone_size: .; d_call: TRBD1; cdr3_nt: TGTGCCAGCAACCCCGGCAGGGGGTTGGGGGAGCTGTTTTTT; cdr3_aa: CASNPGRGLGELFF
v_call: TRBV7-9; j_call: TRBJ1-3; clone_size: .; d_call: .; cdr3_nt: TGTGCCAGCAGCTTAGCCCCCGCAGGCACGAACTCTGGAAACACCATATATTTT; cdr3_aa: CASSLAPAGTNSGNTIYF
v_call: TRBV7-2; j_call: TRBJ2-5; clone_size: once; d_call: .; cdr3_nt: TGTGCCAGCAGCTTGACTCCCAGGAGGGCCCAGTACTTC; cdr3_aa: CASSLTPRRAQYF
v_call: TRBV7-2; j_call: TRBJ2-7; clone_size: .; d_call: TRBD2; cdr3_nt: TGTGCCAGCACCCAGAGCGGTAGCGGGAGCTCCTACGAGCAGTACTTC; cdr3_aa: CASTQSGSGSSYEQYF
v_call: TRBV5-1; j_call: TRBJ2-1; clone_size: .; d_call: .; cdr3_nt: TGCGCCAGCAGCCTACAGGGGACTTGGAATGAGCAGTTCTTC; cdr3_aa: CASSLQGTWNEQFF
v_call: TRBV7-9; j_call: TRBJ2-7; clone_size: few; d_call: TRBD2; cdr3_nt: TGTGCCAGCAGCCGTACCCTCGGGGAGGGTGGCGAGCAGTACTTC; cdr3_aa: CASSRTLGEGGEQYF
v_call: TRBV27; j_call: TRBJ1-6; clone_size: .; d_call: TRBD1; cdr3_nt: TGTGCCAGCTCATACGACAGGGTCTATAATTCACCCCTCCACTTT; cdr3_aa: CASSYDRVYNSPLHF
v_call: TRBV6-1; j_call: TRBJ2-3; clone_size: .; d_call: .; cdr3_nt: TGTGCCAGCAGTGAAACCAGGGGTACGCAGTATTTT; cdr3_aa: CASSETRGTQYF
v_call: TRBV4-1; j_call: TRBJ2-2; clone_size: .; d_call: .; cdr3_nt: TGCGCCAGCAGCCAGGTACCAGGGGTCTCCGGGGAGCTGTTTTTT; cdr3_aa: CASSQVPGVSGELFF
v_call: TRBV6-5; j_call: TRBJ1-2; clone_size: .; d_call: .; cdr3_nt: TGTGCCATATCGGCGGGGACTAACTATGGCTACACCTTC; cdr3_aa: CAISAGTNYGYTF
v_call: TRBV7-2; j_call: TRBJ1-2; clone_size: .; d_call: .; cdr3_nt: TGTGCCAGCAGCCAACTGGGAGGGGCGGGCGGCTACACCTTC; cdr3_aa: CASSQLGGAGGYTF
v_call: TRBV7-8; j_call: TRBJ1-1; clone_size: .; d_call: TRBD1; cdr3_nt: TGTGCCAGCAGCTTTTCCGACAGGGGCCCTCAGGCTGAAGCTTTCTTT; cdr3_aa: CASSFSDRGPQAEAFF
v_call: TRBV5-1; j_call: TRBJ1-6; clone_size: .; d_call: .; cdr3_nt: TGCGCCAGCAGCTTAGGACAGTCTCGAGGTTCACCCCTCCACTTT; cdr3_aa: CASSLGQSRGSPLHF
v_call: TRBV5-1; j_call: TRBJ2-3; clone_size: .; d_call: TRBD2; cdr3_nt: TGCGCCAGCAGCTTGGGGCTTAGGAGTAGCGGGGGCTCTAGCACAGATACGCAGTATTTT; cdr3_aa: CASSLGLRSSGGSSTDTQYF
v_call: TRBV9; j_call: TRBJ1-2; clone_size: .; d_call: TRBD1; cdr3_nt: TGTGCCAGCAGCGTAGCTCGACAGGGGGAGGACTATGGCTACACCTTC; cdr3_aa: CASSVARQGEDYGYTF
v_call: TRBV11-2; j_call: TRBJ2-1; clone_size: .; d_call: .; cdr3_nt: TGTGCCAGCAGCTTAGTACGGGATGAGCAGTTCTTC; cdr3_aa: CASSLVRDEQFF
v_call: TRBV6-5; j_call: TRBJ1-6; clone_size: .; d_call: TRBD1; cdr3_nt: TGTGCCAGCAGTTTCCGGGACAGGGGTAGCAATTCACCCCTCCACTTT; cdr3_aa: CASSFRDRGSNSPLHF
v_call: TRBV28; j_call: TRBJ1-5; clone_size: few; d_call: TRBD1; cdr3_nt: TGTGCCAGCAAAACAGGGGGAAGTAATCAGCCCCAGCATTTT; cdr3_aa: CASKTGGSNQPQHF
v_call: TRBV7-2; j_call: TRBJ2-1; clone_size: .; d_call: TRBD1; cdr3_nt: TGTGCCAGCAGCTCGGGGACAGGCCGTGGGAATGAGCAGTTCTTC; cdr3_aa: CASSSGTGRGNEQFF
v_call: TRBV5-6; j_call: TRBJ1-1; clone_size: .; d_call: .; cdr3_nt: TGTGCCAGCAGCTTGGGCAGGACTGAAGCTTTCTTT; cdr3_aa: CASSLGRTEAFF
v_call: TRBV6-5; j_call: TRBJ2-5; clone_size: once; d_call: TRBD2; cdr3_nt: TGTGCCAGCAGCCCCGGGGGGTTGGAAGAGACCCAGTACTTC; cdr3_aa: CASSPGGLEETQYF
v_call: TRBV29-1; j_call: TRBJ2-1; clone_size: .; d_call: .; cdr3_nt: TGCAGCGTTGCCGCCCCCCGGGGGAGCTCCTACAATGAGCAGTTCTTC; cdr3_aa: CSVAAPRGSSYNEQFF
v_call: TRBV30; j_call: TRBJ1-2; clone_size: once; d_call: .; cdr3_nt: TGTGCCTGGAGCGGGACACTTGGCTACACCTTC; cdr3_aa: CAWSGTLGYTF
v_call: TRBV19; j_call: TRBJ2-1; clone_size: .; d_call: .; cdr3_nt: TGTGCCAGCGGCTCTTGGACTCTTCCTGAGCAGTTCTTC; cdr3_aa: CASGSWTLPEQFF
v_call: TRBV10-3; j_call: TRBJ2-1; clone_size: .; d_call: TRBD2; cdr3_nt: TGTGCCATCAGTGCTAGCGGGATGAATGAGCAGTTCTTC; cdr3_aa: CAISASGMNEQFF
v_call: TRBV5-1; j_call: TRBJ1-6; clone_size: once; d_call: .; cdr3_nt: TGCGCCAGCAGCTTGGCTGAGCAGGGAATGGGTTCACCCCTCCACTTT; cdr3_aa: CASSLAEQGMGSPLHF
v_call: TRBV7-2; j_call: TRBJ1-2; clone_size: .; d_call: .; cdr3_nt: TGTGCCAGCAGCCCAATGGGGGCTAGCTATGGCTACACCTTC; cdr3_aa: CASSPMGASYGYTF
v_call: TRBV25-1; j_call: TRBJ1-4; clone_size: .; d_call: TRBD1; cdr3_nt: TGTGCCAGCAGTGAAACGACAGGGGGCTATGAAAAACTGTTTTTT; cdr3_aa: CASSETTGGYEKLFF
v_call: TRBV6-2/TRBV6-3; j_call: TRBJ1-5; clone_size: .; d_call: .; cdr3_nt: TGTGCCAGCAGCCCCCGGGTGGAGGGTAATCAGCCCCAGCATTTT; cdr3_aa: CASSPRVEGNQPQHF
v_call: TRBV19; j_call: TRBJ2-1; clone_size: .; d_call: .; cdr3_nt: TGTGCCAGTTATGAGGGCAGCCGGGAGGAGCAGTTCTTC; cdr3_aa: CASYEGSREEQFF
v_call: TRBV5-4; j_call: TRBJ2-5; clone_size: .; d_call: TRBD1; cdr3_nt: TGTGCCAGCAGCCCGGGGGACAGGGGGGTAGAGACCCAGTACTTC; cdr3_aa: CASSPGDRGVETQYF
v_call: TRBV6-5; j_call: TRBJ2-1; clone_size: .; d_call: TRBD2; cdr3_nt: TGTGCCAGCAGTTACTATCCTAGCGGGAATGAGCAGTTCTTC; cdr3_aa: CASSYYPSGNEQFF
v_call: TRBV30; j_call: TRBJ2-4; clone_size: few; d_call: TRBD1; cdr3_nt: TGTGCCTGGAGTGAGAGGACAGGGCCCTCCTTC; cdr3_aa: CAWSERTGPSF
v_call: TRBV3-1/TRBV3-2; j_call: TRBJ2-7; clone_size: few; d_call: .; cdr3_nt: TGTGCCAGCAGCCAAGATCTCTGGGTACAGAGCTCCTACGAGCAGTACTTC; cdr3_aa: CASSQDLWVQSSYEQYF
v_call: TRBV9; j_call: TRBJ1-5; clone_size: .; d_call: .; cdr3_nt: TGTGCCAGCAAGGGCAGGGTGGATCAGCCCCAGCATTTT; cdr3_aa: CASKGRVDQPQHF
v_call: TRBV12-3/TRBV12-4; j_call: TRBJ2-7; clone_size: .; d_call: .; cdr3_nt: TGTGCCAGCAGTTCGACAGGCTACGAGCAGTACTTC; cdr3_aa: CASSSTGYEQYF
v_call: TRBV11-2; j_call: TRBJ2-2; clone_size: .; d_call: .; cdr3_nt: TGTGCCAGCAGCAAGAGAATTGCGATCGGGGAGCTGTTTTTT; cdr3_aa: CASSKRIAIGELFF
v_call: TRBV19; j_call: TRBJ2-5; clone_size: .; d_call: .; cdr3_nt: TGTGCCAGTAGTGCCAGGGTGCCTGAGACCCAGTACTTC; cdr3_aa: CASSARVPETQYF
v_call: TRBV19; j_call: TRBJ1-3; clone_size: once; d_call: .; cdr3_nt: TGTGCCAGTAGGAGCTCTGGAAACACCATATATTTT; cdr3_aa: CASRSSGNTIYF
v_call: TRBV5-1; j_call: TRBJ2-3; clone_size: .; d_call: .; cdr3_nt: TGCGCCAGCAGCCCCGGGTGGACAGATACGCAGTATTTT; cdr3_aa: CASSPGWTDTQYF
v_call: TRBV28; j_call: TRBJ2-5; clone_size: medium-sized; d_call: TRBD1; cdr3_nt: TGTGCCAGCAGTCCAACGGACAGGCAAGAGACCCAGTACTTC; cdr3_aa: CASSPTDRQETQYF
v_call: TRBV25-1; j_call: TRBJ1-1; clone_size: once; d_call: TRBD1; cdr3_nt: TGTGCCAGCAGTTTGGGACAGGGGTCCTCTGAAGCTTTCTTT; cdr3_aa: CASSLGQGSSEAFF
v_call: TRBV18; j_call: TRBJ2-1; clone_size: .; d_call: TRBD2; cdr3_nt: TGTGCCAGCTCATCCGGACTAGCCCGCTCCTACAATGAGCAGTTCTTC; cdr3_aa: CASSSGLARSYNEQFF